The present T cell receptor beta chain was sequenced within a study of cytomegalovirus exposure and HLA in healthy donors. CDR3 length: 13 residues. The germline V gene encodes CDR1 SGDLS and CDR2 YYNGEE. J lost 9 bases, V lost 0 bases, and 2 bases had no gene match. PCR employed 60 Vbeta and 13 Jbeta primers. The protocol was immunoSEQ multiplex PCR, while the TCRdb copy is restricted to in-frame clones and leaves out a portion. This table has about 130,000 clones, roughly four fifths appearing once. The J gene is TRBJ2-5, the V gene TRBV9; TRBD1 matches at 10 bases. The source material was PBMCs. This TCR derives from a woman in her forties in good health and CMV-seropositive. The CDR3 protein is CASSVVGQGAQYF. The CDR3 nucleotides are TGTGCCAGCAGCGTAGTTGGACAGGGGGCCCAGTACTTC.